The 14 T cell receptor beta chains given below trace back to one sample, sequenced in a study of blood T cells in healthy people across ages. Next came a second PCR, run for about 6 to 12 cycles, which used a sample-barcoded 5' primer along with a J-beta primer mix. TCRdb ran MiXCR on the 5' RACE reads and lists one entry per CDR3 protein. Of hundreds of thousands of distinct CDR3 sequences listed, around a fifth are singletons. Sequences were obtained from blood. Receptor source: a man between 70 and 80 years old in good health.

This clonotype appeared a few times. The V call is TRBV18, the J call TRBJ2-3; 7 bases agree with TRBD2. The germline V gene has CDR1 KGHSH and CDR2 LQKENI. This CDR3 is 15 amino acids long. With 1 base clipped from V and 1 base from J, the junction kept 2 bases outside the gene matches. DNA for the CDR3: TGTGCCAGCTCACCACAGAGCGGGGGCACAGATACGCAGTATTTT. It is translated as CASSPQSGGTDTQYF.

The rearrangement joins TRBV7-2 to TRBJ2-7, with no clear D. CDR1 is SGHTA and CDR2 is FQGNSA in the germline V gene. This CDR3 region has 14 residues. The germline V and J ends were trimmed by 5 bases and 2 bases, with 13 bases remaining between them. CDR3 residues: CASSPDHGPYEQYF. Here the CDR3 DNA reads TGTGCCAGCAGCCCAGACCACGGACCCTACGAGCAGTACTTC.

This chain joins TRBV29-1 and TRBJ2-1, with 7 bases identical to TRBD1. The CDR3 covers 14 residues. V shed 6 bases, J shed 0 bases, and the junction held 5 bases outside the gene matches. The V gene's germline CDR1 is SQVTM and CDR2 ANQGSEA. For the CDR3, the DNA is TGCAGCGTGGGACAGTCCCTCTCCTACAATGAGCAGTTCTTC. It is translated as CSVGQSLSYNEQFF.

This clonotype has ten or more counts. J is TRBJ1-4 and V is TRBV18; D perhaps matches TRBD1 (6 bases). Germline V gene data show CDR1 as KGHSH and CDR2 as LQKENI. The CDR3 extends over 15 amino acids. The ends were cut back, 2 bases at V and 4 bases at J, with 11 bases in the middle. The CDR3 loop is CASSPTQGHNEKLFF. The CDR3 DNA reads TGTGCCAGCTCACCAACACAGGGCCATAATGAAAAACTGTTTTTT.

This sequence joins TRBV9 and TRBJ2-2; 10 nucleotides agree with TRBD2. Trimming cost V 7 bases and J 3 bases; bases outside gene matches: 6. This CDR3 comprises 15 residues. Per germline, CDR1 SGDLS and CDR2 YYNGEE. CDR3 protein: CASGGLAPYTGELFF. CDR3 sequence (DNA): TGTGCCAGCGGGGGACTAGCGCCTTACACCGGGGAGCTGTTTTTT. Looking up the rest from reference TRBV9 and TRBJ2-2 gives the full variable domain: DSGVTQTPKHLITATGQRVTLRCSPRSGDLSVYWYQQSLDQGLQFLIQYYNGEERAKGNILERFSAQQFPDLHSELNLSSLELGDSALYFCASGGLAPYTGELFFGEGSRLTVL.

The genes are TRBV7-9 and TRBJ2-1; D may be TRBD2 (6 bases). This CDR3 is built from 12 residues. The germline V gene has CDR1 SEHNR and CDR2 FQNEAQ (reference sequence). V was clipped by 2 bases and J by 14 bases, with 13 bases between them. DNA of the CDR3: TGTGCCAGCAGCTTAACGTTAGCGGAAGAGTTCTTC. Residues: CASSLTLAEEFF.

The rearrangement uses TRBV6-2 or TRBV6-3 and TRBJ2-5, with 9 bases matching TRBD2. Germline V gene sequence: CDR1 MNHEY, CDR2 SVGEGT. Germline trimming cut 8 bases from V and 4 bases from J; bases unmatched to any gene: 8. This CDR3 spans 14 amino acids. CDR3 in amino acids: CASGTSSFPETQYF. The CDR3 nucleotides are TGTGCCAGCGGGACTAGCAGCTTTCCAGAGACCCAGTACTTC.

The J gene is TRBJ2-5, the V gene TRBV7-2; 8 bases line up with TRBD2. Trimming took 5 bases from V and 7 from J; bases not matched to a gene: 15. CDR1 and CDR2 (germline): SGHTA, FQGNSA. The CDR3 sequence is 16 residues long. This chain's CDR3 is CASSQTLAGAIRTQYF. CDR3 nucleotide sequence: TGTGCCAGCAGCCAGACCCTAGCGGGCGCAATTCGGACCCAGTACTTC.

This clonotype showed up just a few times. The chain combines TRBV19 with TRBJ2-5; D call uncertain. The CDR3 has 17 residues. Trimming removed 2 bases from V and 5 bases from J, with 21 bases in between. From germline, CDR1 is LNHDA and CDR2 SQIVND (reference sequence). The DNA of the CDR3 is TGTGCCAGTAGTATATACCAATCCTCGGCCCCCGGCGAGACCCAGTACTTC. Amino acids: CASSIYQSSAPGETQYF.

The chain employs TRBV14 and TRBJ2-5; no firm D call. The DNA end is a closer match to TRBJ2-7, so the J assignment may be wrong. Germline CDR1 reads SGHDN; CDR2 reads FVKESK. CDR3 size: 12 residues. As DNA, the CDR3 is TGTGCCAGCAGCCAAGCTGTCTGCGAGCAGTACTTC. Its translation is CASSQAVCEQYF.

The chain joins TRBV6-6 to TRBJ2-3, with D possibly matching TRBD2 (5 bases). CDR1 and CDR2 (germline): MNHNY, SVGAGI (reference sequence). V was cut by 5 bases and J by 1 base, with 13 bases left in between. The CDR3 runs 15 residues. CDR3 protein: CASSITGIRTDTQYF. The DNA of the CDR3 is TGTGCCAGCAGTATAACGGGGATACGCACAGATACGCAGTATTTT.

The CDR3 sequence: CSVIFPGGGETQYF. CDR3 coding DNA: TGCAGCGTTATCTTTCCGGGTGGCGGAGAGACCCAGTACTTC. This chain links TRBV29-1 with TRBJ2-5; no firm D call. The CDR3 extends over 14 amino acids. Germline V gives CDR1 SQVTM, CDR2 ANQGSEA. Between the trimmed V and J ends, which lost 5 bases and 4 bases, there was a span of 17 bases. Complete variable domain (other parts from reference TRBV29-1 and TRBJ2-5): SAVISQKPSRDICQRGTSLTIQCQVDSQVTMMFWYRQQPGQSLTLIATANQGSEATYESGFVIDKFPISRPNLTFSTLTVSNMSPEDSSIYLCSVIFPGGGETQYFGPGTRLLVL.

This clonotype has ten or more counts. This chain connects TRBV12-3 or TRBV12-4 to TRBJ2-2, with D tentatively TRBD1 (6 bases). The CDR3 runs 15 residues. V was pared by 6 bases and J by 0 bases, with 11 bases between. The CDR3 reads CASSPGQPNTGELFF. The CDR3 nucleotides are TGTGCCAGCAGCCCGGGACAACCGAACACCGGGGAGCTGTTTTTT.

This clonotype was seen only a few times. The chain joins TRBV6-1 to TRBJ1-1; D gene unclear. The CDR3 covers 14 residues. Germline V lookup: CDR1 MNHNS, CDR2 SASEGT. The V end lost 1 base, the J end lost 5 bases, and 11 bases lay between the germline ends. The CDR3 here is CASSEVVGRTEAFF. In DNA, the CDR3 is TGTGCCAGCAGTGAAGTCGTCGGGCGAACTGAAGCTTTCTTT.